This T cell receptor beta chain was sequenced during a study of T cells in Graves' hyperthyroidism and ophthalmopathy. Germline-derived CDR1 and CDR2 are DFQATT and SNEGSKA (reference sequence). There are 14 residues in the CDR3. Trimming removed 3 bases from V and 8 bases from J; junction bases left unmatched: 10. What was amplified from RNA transcripts were TCR beta CDR3 regions. An initial round of RT-PCR targeting the TCR CDR3 relied on the HTBI primer set. TCRdb re-called the multiplex PCR reads through MiXCR, storing one row per CDR3 protein. This sample has 500,000 to 650,000 distinct CDR3 sequences; around 13% occur once, and the top ten carry approximately 13%. On this clonotype itself: The antigen remains undetermined.

Researchers defined stable Graves' hyperthyroidism as no ophthalmopathy progression within 18 months. With a duration under 2 months, the hyperthyroidism was newly diagnosed in patients aged 18 to 65. Uncontrolled infection, other autoimmune disease, pregnancy or lactation barred patients from enrollment. Points from the study as a whole: Most expanded thyroid clonotypes above 0.001 also appeared in blood.

The chain has TRBV20-1 and TRBJ1-2, with 9 bases matching TRBD1. The TCR sequence derives from a woman aged 40 to 50 with Graves' hyperthyroidism. Sequenced input: blood. Here the CDR3 DNA reads TGCAGTGCTAGGGAAATACAGGGGGCGGAAGGCTACACCTTC. This gives the protein CSAREIQGAEGYTF.